This T cell receptor beta chain was obtained from a study of blood T cell repertoires in COVID-19. On the study more broadly: Collection of acute and convalescent COVID-19 samples took place in the United States, Italy and Spain.

The table lists this clone with a count of one. Sequencing was performed with immunoSEQ multiplex PCR; in TCRdb, only in-frame clones are kept and a portion is missing. The table shows 250,000 to 350,000 clones, with approximately 90% occurring only once. Sample: PBMCs or T cells enriched from blood (not recorded which). This receptor was obtained from a woman aged 45-60 years who had recovered from COVID-19.

The CDR3 protein is CATSVRLGRAEADTQYF. The CDR3 DNA sequence: TGTGCCACCAGCGTTCGCCTCGGGAGGGCCGAGGCAGATACGCAGTATTTT. The chain is built from TRBV15 and TRBJ2-3; TRBD2 matches 8 bases. With 5 bases clipped from V and 4 bases from J, the junction kept 14 bases outside the gene matches. This CDR3 comprises 17 residues. Germline lookup yields CDR1 LNHNV and CDR2 YYDKDF (reference sequence).